This T cell receptor beta chain came from a study of shared clonotypes between healthy human individuals. Study details: Every donor yielded three CD4 naive, three CD4 memory, two CD8 naive and one CD8 memory plate. Study observations and caveats: It was anticipated that sequencing depth would influence how many clonotypes donors shared. Naive subsets generally exceeded memory subsets in estimated richness.

The CDR3 covers 12 residues. V lost 2 bases and J 5 bases, leaving 6 bases between the germline ends. Per the germline V gene, CDR1 is MDHEN and CDR2 is SYDVKM. Terminally differentiated effector memory CD45RA+ cells were excluded from the naive CD8 cells, which were CD45RO-negative and positively selected for CCR7. As for this clone: Its matching antigen is unknown.

The table came from immunoSEQ multiplex PCR; TCRdb's copy has only in-frame clones and leaves some out. The sample contains under 2,000,000 clones, about 95% of which appear only once. Sequenced: naive CD8+ T cells sorted from blood. The chain recombines TRBV28 with TRBJ2-5, with no clear D. The receptor was isolated from a man in his late teens or twenties in good health. DNA for the CDR3: TGTGCCAGCAGTTTAACGGTCGAGACCCAGTACTTC. Protein sequence: CASSLTVETQYF.